The 26 T cell receptor beta chains listed next were all sequenced from one sample in a study of cytomegalovirus exposure and HLA in healthy donors. PCR amplification relied on 60 Vbeta primers (plus 13 Jbeta primers). Clones were sequenced by immunoSEQ multiplex PCR, and TCRdb holds only the in-frame ones, with some missing. The sample includes approximately 200,000 clones, 78% seen only once; the top ten take approximately 6%. Sequencing was done on a sample of PBMCs. These receptors were taken from a woman under 40 in good health and CMV-seropositive.

The CDR3 loop reads CASSLGLKETQYF. The CDR3 nucleotides read TGTGCCAGCAGCTTGGGACTGAAGGAGACCCAGTACTTC. The chain has TRBV5-4 and TRBJ2-5; D is unclear. V was shortened by 0 bases and J by 5 bases, with 8 bases between the two germline ends. Germline V lookup: CDR1 SGHNT, CDR2 YYREEE (reference sequence). The CDR3 consists of 13 residues.

This chain uses TRBV5-1 with TRBJ2-2; D is perhaps TRBD1 (6 bases). The germline gives CDR1 SGHRS, CDR2 YFSETQ. CDR3 size: 14 residues. V was pared by 3 bases and J by 5 bases, with 11 bases between. Here the CDR3 DNA reads TGCGCCAGCAGCTCGGACAGACCGACCGGGGAGCTGTTTTTT. It specifies CASSSDRPTGELFF.

The chain combines TRBV25-1 with TRBJ1-6; 8 positions agree with TRBD1. CDR3 length: 18 residues. Germline V gives CDR1 MGHDK, CDR2 SYGVNS. The V and J ends lost 1 base and 5 bases, in that order; junction bases with no gene match: 10. CDR3 residues: CASSEWGTGRADNSPLHF. CDR3 sequence (DNA): TGTGCCAGCAGTGAATGGGGGACAGGAAGGGCCGATAATTCACCCCTCCACTTT.

A word on this clone: The same CDR3 arises from other DNA sequences in this sample as well. The chain couples TRBV28 to TRBJ1-5; 7 nucleotides match TRBD1. Germline V gene sequence: CDR1 MDHEN, CDR2 SYDVKM. With 6 bases clipped from V and 7 bases from J, the junction kept 6 bases outside the gene matches. The CDR3 covers 13 residues. CDR3 loop: CASRRQGWQPQHF. Written as DNA, the CDR3 is TGTGCCAGCAGACGACAGGGCTGGCAGCCCCAGCATTTT.

As regards this clone: At the DNA level, this CDR3 is encoded by other sequences in the same sample as well. J is TRBJ2-2 and V is TRBV9; 11 bases agree with TRBD2. J lost 5 bases, V lost 1 base, and 1 base had no gene match. CDR1 SGDLS and CDR2 YYNGEE come from the germline V gene. The CDR3 spans 15 residues. Here the CDR3 reads CASSVSSGGTGELFF. The CDR3 bases are TGTGCCAGCAGCGTATCTAGCGGGGGGACCGGGGAGCTGTTTTTT.

The V gene is TRBV7-9, the J gene TRBJ1-1; D ambiguous. The CDR3 has 15 residues. V gave up 4 bases and J gave up 0 bases, with 12 bases separating them. Germline V gene sequence: CDR1 SEHNR, CDR2 FQNEAQ (reference sequence). CDR3 in DNA: TGTGCCAGCAGCTCATTCACGGGTATGAACACTGAAGCTTTCTTT. Protein: CASSSFTGMNTEAFF.

The chain carries TRBV4-3 and TRBJ1-6; the D is unclear. Germline V gene sequence: CDR1 LGHNA, CDR2 YSLEER. Trimming took off 1 base at V and 5 bases at J, with 9 bases between the two ends. The CDR3 runs 15 residues. CDR3 loop: CASSQGRENNSPLHF. The CDR3 DNA is TGCGCCAGCAGCCAAGGGAGGGAAAATAATTCACCCCTCCACTTT.

This chain uses TRBV5-1 with TRBJ2-3; TRBD2 aligns across 7 bases. The germline CDR1 and CDR2 sequences are SGHRS and YFSETQ. This CDR3 has 15 residues. V trimming: 0 bases; J trimming: 7 bases; junction bases outside the gene matches: 8. The CDR3 DNA follows: TGCGCCAGCAGCTTGGTCAGCGGGGATAGGTATACGCAGTATTTT. It encodes CASSLVSGDRYTQYF.

J is TRBJ2-1 and V is TRBV7-3; 9 bases map to TRBD2. The germline V gene has CDR1 SGHTA and CDR2 FQGTGA. After removal of 5 bases from V and 8 bases from J, the junction contained 16 bases not matched to a gene. The CDR3 sequence is 17 residues long. As DNA, the CDR3 is TGTGCCAGCAGCCCCGATGGGACTAGCACGGGGCGCGATGAGCAGTTCTTC. Translated, it gives CASSPDGTSTGRDEQFF. The entire variable domain, with the rest obtained from reference TRBV7-3 and TRBJ2-1, is as follows: GAGVSQTPSNKVTEKGKYVELRCDPISGHTALYWYRQSLGQGPEFLIYFQGTGAADDSGLPNDRFFAVRPEGSVSTLKIQRTERGDSAVYLCASSPDGTSTGRDEQFFGPGTRLTVL.

The J gene is TRBJ2-3, the V gene TRBV18; D may be TRBD2 (5 bases). This CDR3 spans 14 amino acids. Germline V gene sequence: CDR1 KGHSH, CDR2 LQKENI. V lost 6 bases to trimming and J lost 3 bases, with 13 bases between them. The CDR3 sequence: CASSPWGETDTQYF. For the CDR3, the DNA is TGTGCCAGCTCGCCCTGGGGAGAGACAGATACGCAGTATTTT.

V is TRBV6-4 and J is TRBJ1-4, with 10 bases aligning to TRBD1. Germline values: CDR1 MRHNA, CDR2 SNTAGT. V shed 9 bases, J shed 2 bases, and the junction held 12 bases outside the gene matches. The CDR3 sequence is 17 residues long. The CDR3 here is CARFPTGGDSTNEKLFF. CDR3 bases: TGTGCCAGATTCCCGACAGGGGGCGACTCCACTAATGAAAAACTGTTTTTT.

The rearrangement links TRBV6-6 to TRBJ1-2; 7 bases line up with TRBD1. Germline CDR1 MNHNY, CDR2 SVGAGI (reference sequence). J gave up 10 bases and V 7 bases, and 9 bases lay outside the gene matches. This CDR3 has 12 amino acids. The CDR3 DNA reads as TGTGCCAGCACGGGACAGCATTGTGTCTACACCTTC. Its protein product is CASTGQHCVYTF.

This clone has only one observation. V is TRBV6-4 and J is TRBJ1-1, with D possibly matching TRBD1 (5 bases). Germline V gene sequence: CDR1 MRHNA, CDR2 SNTAGT. CDR3 length equals 14 residues. V lost 6 bases, J lost 0 bases, and 11 bases lay in between. CDR3 amino acids: CASRVDSLNTEAFF. The DNA for the CDR3 is TGTGCCAGCAGAGTAGACAGCTTGAACACTGAAGCTTTCTTT.

The rearrangement uses TRBV1 and TRBJ1-4; TRBD1 is the table's D call and was not checked against the DNA. TRBV1 is listed as a pseudogene. This CDR3 comprises 16 residues. The CDR3 DNA sequence: TGCACCAGCAGCTTTACACCGGGACAGGGGAATGAAAAACTGTTTTTT. Translation: CTSSFTPGQGNEKLFF.

V and J are TRBV2 and TRBJ1-1; D is unresolved. Deletions cut 0 bases from V and 2 bases from J, with 10 bases between. CDR1 SNHLY and CDR2 FYNNEI come from the germline V gene. The CDR3 has 15 residues. The CDR3: CASSEAVQRNTEAFF. In nucleotides, the CDR3 is TGTGCCAGCAGTGAAGCGGTCCAGCGTAACACTGAAGCTTTCTTT.

This chain joins TRBV19 and TRBJ2-1; D perhaps matches TRBD1 (6 bases). From germline, CDR1 is LNHDA and CDR2 SQIVND (reference sequence). Trimming took off 5 bases at V and 8 bases at J, with 13 bases between the two ends. This CDR3 spans 13 amino acids. The CDR3 spells CASSPRQVHEQFF. The CDR3 DNA sequence: TGTGCCAGTAGTCCCCGACAGGTCCATGAGCAGTTCTTC.

This chain links TRBV4-3 with TRBJ2-3, with a possible D match to TRBD1 (5 bases). The CDR3 is 14 residues long. V shed 0 bases and J shed 5 bases, with 9 bases lying between them. CDR1 LGHNA and CDR2 YSLEER come from the germline V gene. CDR3 amino acids: CASSQDRVGDTQYF. CDR3 nucleotides: TGCGCCAGCAGCCAAGACAGGGTAGGAGATACGCAGTATTTT.

This chain links TRBV7-9 with TRBJ2-1, with 13 nucleotides matching TRBD2. The V and J ends lost 3 bases and 9 bases, in that order; junction bases with no gene match: 8. The germline V gene has CDR1 SEHNR and CDR2 FQNEAQ (reference sequence). This CDR3 is built from 16 residues. CDR3 loop: CASSFPTSGRALEQFF. CDR3 in DNA: TGTGCCAGCAGCTTTCCTACTAGCGGGAGGGCGCTTGAGCAGTTCTTC.

This clone was recorded once. V and J are TRBV7-2 and TRBJ2-5; 9 bases fit TRBD2. Germline V gene lookup returns CDR1 SGHTA and CDR2 FQGNSA. The CDR3 loop spans 16 amino acids. After removal of 3 bases from V and 5 bases from J, the junction contained 10 bases not matched to a gene. CDR3 region: CASSFRASGTGETQYF. The CDR3 DNA reads as TGTGCCAGCAGCTTTAGGGCTAGCGGGACGGGTGAGACCCAGTACTTC.

The rearrangement uses TRBV7-9 and TRBJ1-2; possible D gene TRBD1, 5 bases. The germline V and J ends were trimmed by 2 bases and 0 bases, with 10 bases remaining between them. Germline V gene sequence: CDR1 SEHNR, CDR2 FQNEAQ (reference sequence). The CDR3 runs to 15 residues. The DNA of the CDR3 is TGTGCCAGCAGCTTATTCCAGGGAACTAACTATGGCTACACCTTC. Translation: CASSLFQGTNYGYTF.

V and J are TRBV5-1 and TRBJ2-3; 7 bases match TRBD1. The CDR3 is made up of 17 amino acids. Germline assignment: CDR1 SGHRS and CDR2 YFSETQ. The V gene end was trimmed by 0 bases and the J gene end by 0 bases; junction bases not matched to a gene: 7. The CDR3 region has the DNA TGCGCCAGCAGCTTGGCCTGGACAGGTGCTAGCACAGATACGCAGTATTTT. This codes for CASSLAWTGASTDTQYF.

A single count supports this clone. The V gene is TRBV27, the J gene TRBJ2-7; TRBD1 agrees at 9 bases. CDR1 and CDR2 from the germline V gene are MNHEY and SMNVEV (reference sequence). This CDR3 has 15 residues. V gave up 4 bases and J gave up 1 base; unmatched junction bases: 5. In DNA, the CDR3 is TGTGCCAGCAGTTCCACCGGGACAGGGTCCTACGAGCAGTACTTC. It specifies CASSSTGTGSYEQYF.

The V and J genes are TRBV4-3 and TRBJ2-3; the match to TRBD2 covers 8 bases. Germline values: CDR1 LGHNA, CDR2 YSLEER. The CDR3 consists of 22 residues. V lost 0 bases and J lost 8; bases outside the gene matches: 28. The CDR3 DNA is TGCGCCAGCAGCCAAGATTATTGGTCGGATCCAGGACTAGCAAGTCCCCAGAGTACGCAGTATTTT. Amino acids: CASSQDYWSDPGLASPQSTQYF.

The V and J genes are TRBV7-6 and TRBJ2-7; D perhaps matches TRBD2 (5 bases). Trimming removed 5 bases at V and 0 bases at J, with 14 bases between. CDR3 length equals 15 residues. Germline V gene lookup returns CDR1 SGHVS and CDR2 FNYEAQ. In DNA form, the CDR3 reads TGTGCCAGCAGCGGAAGCGGTTCCAGCTCCTACGAGCAGTACTTC. As protein: CASSGSGSSSYEQYF.

V usage is TRBV19 and J usage is TRBJ2-2; no definite D call. This CDR3 spans 15 amino acids. V shed 2 bases and J shed 3 bases, with 10 bases lying between them. The germline CDR1 and CDR2 sequences are LNHDA and SQIVND (reference sequence). The CDR3 nucleotides read TGTGCCAGTAGTATATTCGGGTCTCACACCGGGGAGCTGTTTTTT. Residues: CASSIFGSHTGELFF.

Only a few counts were recorded for this clone. CDR3 loop: CASKQYYGYTF. CDR3 DNA: TGTGCCAGCAAACAGTATTATGGCTACACCTTC. The rearrangement uses TRBV6-1 and TRBJ1-2; no firm D call. The CDR3 is 11 amino acids. The V gene's germline CDR1 is MNHNS and CDR2 SASEGT. With 7 bases removed from V and 5 bases from J, the gap between germline ends came to 8 bases.